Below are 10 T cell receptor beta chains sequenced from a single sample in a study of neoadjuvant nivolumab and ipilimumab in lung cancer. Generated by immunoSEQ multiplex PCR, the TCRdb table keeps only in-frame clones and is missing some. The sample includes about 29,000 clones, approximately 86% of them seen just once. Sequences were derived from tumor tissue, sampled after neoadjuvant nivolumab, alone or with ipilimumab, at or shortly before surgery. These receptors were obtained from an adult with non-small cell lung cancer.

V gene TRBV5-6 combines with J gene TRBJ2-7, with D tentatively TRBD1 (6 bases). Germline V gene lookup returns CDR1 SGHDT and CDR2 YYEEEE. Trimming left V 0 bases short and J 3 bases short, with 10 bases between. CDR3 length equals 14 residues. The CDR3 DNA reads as TGTGCCAGCAGCTTGGGCCTGGGACACTACGAGCAGTACTTC. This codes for CASSLGLGHYEQYF.

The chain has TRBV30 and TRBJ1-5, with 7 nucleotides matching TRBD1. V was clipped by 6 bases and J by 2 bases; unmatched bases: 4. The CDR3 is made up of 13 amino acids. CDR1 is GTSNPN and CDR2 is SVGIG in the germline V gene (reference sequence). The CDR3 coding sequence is TGTGCCTGCGACAGGGACCGCAATCAGCCCCAGCATTTT. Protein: CACDRDRNQPQHF.

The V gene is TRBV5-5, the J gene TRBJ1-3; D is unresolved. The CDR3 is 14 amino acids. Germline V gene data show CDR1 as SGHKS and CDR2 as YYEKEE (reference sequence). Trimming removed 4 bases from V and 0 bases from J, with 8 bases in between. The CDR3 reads CASSRISSGNTIYF. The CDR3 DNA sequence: TGTGCCAGCAGCCGCATAAGCTCTGGAAACACCATATATTTT.

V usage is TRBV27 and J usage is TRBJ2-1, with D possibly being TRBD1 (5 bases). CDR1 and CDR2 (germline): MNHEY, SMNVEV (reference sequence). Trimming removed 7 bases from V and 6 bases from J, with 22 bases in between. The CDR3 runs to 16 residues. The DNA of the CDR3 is TGTGCCAGCATTCTTTCCCTCGGTCAGGGCGGCAATGAGCAGTTCTTC. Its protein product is CASILSLGQGGNEQFF.

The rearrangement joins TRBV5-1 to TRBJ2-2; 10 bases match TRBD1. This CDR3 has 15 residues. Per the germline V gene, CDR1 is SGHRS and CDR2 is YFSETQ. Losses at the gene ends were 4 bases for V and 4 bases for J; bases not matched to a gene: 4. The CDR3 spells CASSPGTGVTGELFF. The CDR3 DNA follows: TGCGCCAGCAGCCCGGGGACAGGGGTCACCGGGGAGCTGTTTTTT.

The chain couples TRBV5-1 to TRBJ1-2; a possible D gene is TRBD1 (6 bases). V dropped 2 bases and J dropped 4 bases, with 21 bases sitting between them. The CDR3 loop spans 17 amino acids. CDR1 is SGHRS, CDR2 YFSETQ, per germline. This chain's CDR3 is CASSFSGDLLTIYGYTF. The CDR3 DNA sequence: TGCGCCAGCAGCTTTTCAGGGGACCTACTTACGATCTATGGCTACACCTTC. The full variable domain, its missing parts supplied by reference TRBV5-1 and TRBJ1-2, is KAGVTQTPRYLIKTRGQQVTLSCSPISGHRSVSWYQQTPGQGLQFLFEYFSETQRNKGNFPGRFSGRQFSNSRSEMNVSTLELGDSALYLCASSFSGDLLTIYGYTFGSGTRLTVV.

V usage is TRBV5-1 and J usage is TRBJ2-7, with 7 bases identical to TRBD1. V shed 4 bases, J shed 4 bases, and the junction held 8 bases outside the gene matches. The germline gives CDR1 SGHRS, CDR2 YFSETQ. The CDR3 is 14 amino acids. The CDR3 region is CASSTGQEQYEQYF. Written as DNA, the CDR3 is TGCGCCAGCAGCACTGGACAGGAGCAGTACGAGCAGTACTTC.

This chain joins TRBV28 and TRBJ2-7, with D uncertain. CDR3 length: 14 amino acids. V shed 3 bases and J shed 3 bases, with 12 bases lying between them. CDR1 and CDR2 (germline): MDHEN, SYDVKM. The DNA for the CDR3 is TGTGCCAGCAGTTTCATCCAGCAGAACTACGAGCAGTACTTC. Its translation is CASSFIQQNYEQYF.

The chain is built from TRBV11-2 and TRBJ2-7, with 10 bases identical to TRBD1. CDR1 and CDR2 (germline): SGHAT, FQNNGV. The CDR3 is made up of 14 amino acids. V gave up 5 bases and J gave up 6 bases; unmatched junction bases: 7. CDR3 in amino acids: CASSGDRGPLEQYF. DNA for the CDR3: TGTGCCAGCAGCGGGGACAGGGGACCTCTCGAGCAGTACTTC.

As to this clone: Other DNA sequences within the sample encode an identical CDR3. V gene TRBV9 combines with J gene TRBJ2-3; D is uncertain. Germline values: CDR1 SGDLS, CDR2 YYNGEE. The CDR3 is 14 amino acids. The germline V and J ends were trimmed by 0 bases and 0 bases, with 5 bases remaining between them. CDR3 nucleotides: TGTGCCAGCAGCGTAGTAGATAGCACAGATACGCAGTATTTT. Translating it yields CASSVVDSTDTQYF.